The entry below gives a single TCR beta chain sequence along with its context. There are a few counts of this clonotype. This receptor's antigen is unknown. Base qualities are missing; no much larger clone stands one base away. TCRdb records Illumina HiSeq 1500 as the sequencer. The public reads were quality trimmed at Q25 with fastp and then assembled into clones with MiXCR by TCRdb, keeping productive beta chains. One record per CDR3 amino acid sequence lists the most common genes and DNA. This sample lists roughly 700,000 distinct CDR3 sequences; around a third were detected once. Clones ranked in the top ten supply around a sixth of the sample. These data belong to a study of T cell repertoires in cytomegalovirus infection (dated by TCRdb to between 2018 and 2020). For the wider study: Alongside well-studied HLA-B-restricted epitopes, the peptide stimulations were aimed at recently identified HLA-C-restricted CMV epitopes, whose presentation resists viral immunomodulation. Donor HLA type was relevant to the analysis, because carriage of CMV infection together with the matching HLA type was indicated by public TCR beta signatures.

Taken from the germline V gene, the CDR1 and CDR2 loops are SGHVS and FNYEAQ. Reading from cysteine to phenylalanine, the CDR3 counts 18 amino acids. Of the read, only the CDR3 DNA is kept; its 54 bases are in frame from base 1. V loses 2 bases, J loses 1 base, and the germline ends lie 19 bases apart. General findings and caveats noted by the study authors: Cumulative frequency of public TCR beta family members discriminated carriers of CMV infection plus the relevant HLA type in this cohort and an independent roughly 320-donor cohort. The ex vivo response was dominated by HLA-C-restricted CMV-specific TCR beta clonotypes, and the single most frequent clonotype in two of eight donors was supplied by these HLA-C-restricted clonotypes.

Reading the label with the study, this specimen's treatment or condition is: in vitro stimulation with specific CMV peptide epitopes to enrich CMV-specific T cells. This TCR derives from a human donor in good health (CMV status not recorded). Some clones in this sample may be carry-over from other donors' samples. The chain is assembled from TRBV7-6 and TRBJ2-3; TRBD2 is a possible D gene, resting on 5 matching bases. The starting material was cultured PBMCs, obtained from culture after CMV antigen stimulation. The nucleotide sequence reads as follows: TGTGCCAGCAGCTTACCCGATTGGTTTGGGAGAGGCACAGATACGCAGTATTTT. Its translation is CASSLPDWFGRGTDTQYF.